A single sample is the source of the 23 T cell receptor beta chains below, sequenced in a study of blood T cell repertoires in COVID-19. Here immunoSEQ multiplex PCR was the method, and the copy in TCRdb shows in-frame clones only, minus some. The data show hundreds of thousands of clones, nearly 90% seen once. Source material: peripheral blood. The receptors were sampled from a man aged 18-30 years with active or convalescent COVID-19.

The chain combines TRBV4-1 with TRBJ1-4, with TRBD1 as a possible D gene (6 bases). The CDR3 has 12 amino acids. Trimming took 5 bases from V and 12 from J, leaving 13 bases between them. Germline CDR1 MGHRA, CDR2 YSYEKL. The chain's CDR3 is CASSVTGFELFF. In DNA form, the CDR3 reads TGCGCCAGCAGCGTTACAGGGTTTGAACTGTTTTTT.

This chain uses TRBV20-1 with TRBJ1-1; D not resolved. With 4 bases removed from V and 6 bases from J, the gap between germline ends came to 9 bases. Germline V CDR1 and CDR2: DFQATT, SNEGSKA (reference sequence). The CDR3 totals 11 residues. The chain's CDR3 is CSATLFAEAFF. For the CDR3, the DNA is TGCAGTGCTACACTTTTCGCTGAAGCTTTCTTT.

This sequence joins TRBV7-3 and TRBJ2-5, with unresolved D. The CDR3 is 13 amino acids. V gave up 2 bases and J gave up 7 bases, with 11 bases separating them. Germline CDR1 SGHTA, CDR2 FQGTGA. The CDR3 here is CASSLALRGTQYF. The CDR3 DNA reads TGTGCCAGCAGCTTAGCACTACGAGGGACCCAGTACTTC.

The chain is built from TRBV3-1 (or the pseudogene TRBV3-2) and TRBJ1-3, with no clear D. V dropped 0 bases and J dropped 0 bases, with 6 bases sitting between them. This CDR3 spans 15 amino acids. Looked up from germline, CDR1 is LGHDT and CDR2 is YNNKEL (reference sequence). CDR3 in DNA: TGTGCCAGCAGCCAAGATCACAGCTCTGGAAACACCATATATTTT. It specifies CASSQDHSSGNTIYF.

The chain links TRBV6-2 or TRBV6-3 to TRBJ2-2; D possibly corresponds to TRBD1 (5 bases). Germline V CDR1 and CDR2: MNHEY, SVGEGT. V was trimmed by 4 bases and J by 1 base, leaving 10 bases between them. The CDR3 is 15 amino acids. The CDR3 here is CASSFRQLNTGELFF. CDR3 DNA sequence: TGTGCCAGCAGTTTCCGACAGCTGAACACCGGGGAGCTGTTTTTT.

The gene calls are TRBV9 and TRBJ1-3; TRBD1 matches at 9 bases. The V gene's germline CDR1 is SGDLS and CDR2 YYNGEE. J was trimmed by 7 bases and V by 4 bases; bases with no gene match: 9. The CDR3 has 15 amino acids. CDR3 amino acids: CASSPPGQGTNTIYF. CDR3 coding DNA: TGTGCCAGCAGCCCCCCGGGACAGGGAACTAACACCATATATTTT.

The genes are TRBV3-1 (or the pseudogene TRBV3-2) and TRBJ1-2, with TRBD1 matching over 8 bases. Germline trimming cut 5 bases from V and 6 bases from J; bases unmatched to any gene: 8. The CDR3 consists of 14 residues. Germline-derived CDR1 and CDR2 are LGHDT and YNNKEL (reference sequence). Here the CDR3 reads CASSYRTGNHGYTF. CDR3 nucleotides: TGTGCCAGCAGCTACCGGACAGGGAATCATGGCTACACCTTC.

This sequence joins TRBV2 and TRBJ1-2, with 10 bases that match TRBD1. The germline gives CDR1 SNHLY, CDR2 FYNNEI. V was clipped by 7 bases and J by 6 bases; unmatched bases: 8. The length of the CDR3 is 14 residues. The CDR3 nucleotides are TGTGCCAGCATATCCGGGACAGGGGTGCATGGCTACACCTTC. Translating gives CASISGTGVHGYTF.

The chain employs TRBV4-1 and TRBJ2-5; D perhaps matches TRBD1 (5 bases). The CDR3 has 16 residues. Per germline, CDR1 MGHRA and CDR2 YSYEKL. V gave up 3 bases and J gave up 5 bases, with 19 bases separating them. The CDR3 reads CASSQPQRGHGETQYF. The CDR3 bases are TGCGCCAGCAGCCAGCCCCAAAGGGGCCATGGGGAGACCCAGTACTTC.

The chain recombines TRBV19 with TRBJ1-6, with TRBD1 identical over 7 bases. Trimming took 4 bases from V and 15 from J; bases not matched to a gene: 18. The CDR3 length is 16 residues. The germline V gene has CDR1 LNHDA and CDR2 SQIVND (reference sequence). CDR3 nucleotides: TGTGCCAGTAGTACGCCTGGACAGGTGGGGCTCCAAAGCCTCCACTTT. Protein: CASSTPGQVGLQSLHF.

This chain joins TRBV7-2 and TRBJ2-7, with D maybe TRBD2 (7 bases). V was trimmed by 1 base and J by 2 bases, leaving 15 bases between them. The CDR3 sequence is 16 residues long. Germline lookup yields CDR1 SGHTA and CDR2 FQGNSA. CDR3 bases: TGTGCCAGCAGCTTAGGGGGGGGCGTTATCGCCTACGAGCAGTACTTC. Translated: CASSLGGGVIAYEQYF.

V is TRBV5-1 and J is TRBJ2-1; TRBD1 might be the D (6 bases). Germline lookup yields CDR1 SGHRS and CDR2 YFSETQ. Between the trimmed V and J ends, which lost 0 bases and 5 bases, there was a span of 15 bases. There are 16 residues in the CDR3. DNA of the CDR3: TGCGCCAGCAGCTTGGGGGGAACAGACAGGAACAATGAGCAGTTCTTC. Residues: CASSLGGTDRNNEQFF.

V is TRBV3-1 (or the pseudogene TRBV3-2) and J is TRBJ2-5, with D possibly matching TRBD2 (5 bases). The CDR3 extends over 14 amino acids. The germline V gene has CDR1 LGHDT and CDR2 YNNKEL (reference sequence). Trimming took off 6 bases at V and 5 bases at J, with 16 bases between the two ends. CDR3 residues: CASSRLASLETQYF. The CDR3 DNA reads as TGTGCCAGCAGTCGCTTGGCTAGCTTGGAGACCCAGTACTTC.

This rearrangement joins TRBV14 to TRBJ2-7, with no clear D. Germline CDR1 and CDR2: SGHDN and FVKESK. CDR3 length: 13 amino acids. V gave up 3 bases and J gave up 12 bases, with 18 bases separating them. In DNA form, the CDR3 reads TGTGCCAGCAGCCAGGTACCTGGCCTAGGTCGGTACTTC. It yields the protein CASSQVPGLGRYF.

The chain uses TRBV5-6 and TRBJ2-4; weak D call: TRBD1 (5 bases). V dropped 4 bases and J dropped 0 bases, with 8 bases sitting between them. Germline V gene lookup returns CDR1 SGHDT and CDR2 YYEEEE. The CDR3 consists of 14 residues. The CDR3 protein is CASSLTAAKNIQYF. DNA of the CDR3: TGTGCCAGCAGCCTGACAGCAGCCAAAAACATTCAGTACTTC.

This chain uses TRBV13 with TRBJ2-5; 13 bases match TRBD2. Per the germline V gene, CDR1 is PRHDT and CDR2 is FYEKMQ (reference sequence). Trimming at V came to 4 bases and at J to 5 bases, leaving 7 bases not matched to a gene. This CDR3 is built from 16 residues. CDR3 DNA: TGTGCCAGCAGCTCGACTAGCGGGGGGCCGGGGGAGACCCAGTACTTC. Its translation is CASSSTSGGPGETQYF. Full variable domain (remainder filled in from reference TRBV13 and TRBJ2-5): AAGVIQSPRHLIKEKRETATLKCYPIPRHDTVYWYQQGPGQDPQFLISFYEKMQSDKGSIPDRFSAQQFSDYHSELNMSSLELGDSALYFCASSSTSGGPGETQYFGPGTRLLVL.

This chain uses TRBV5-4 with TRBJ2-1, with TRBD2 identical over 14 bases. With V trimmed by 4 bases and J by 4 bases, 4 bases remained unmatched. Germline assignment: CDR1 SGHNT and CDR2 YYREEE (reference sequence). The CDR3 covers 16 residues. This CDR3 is CASSLTSGGAYNEQFF. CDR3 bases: TGTGCCAGCAGCCTGACTAGCGGGGGGGCGTACAATGAGCAGTTCTTC.

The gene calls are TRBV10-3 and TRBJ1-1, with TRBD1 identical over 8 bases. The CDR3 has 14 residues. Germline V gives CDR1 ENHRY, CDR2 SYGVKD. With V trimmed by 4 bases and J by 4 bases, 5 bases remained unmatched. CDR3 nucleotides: TGTGCCATCAGTGGAACAGGGGGTCCCACTGAAGCTTTCTTT. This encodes CAISGTGGPTEAFF.

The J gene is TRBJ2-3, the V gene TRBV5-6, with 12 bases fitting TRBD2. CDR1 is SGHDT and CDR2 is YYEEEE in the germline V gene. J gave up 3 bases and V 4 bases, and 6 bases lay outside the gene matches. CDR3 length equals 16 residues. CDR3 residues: CASSIGLAGITDTQYF. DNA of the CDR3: TGTGCCAGCAGCATCGGACTAGCGGGGATAACAGATACGCAGTATTTT.

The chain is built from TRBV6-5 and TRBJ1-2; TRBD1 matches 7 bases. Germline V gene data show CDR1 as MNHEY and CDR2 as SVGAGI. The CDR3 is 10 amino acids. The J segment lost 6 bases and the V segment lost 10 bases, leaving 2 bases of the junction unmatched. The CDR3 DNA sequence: TGTGCCACAGGGACAGATGGCTACACCTTC. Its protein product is CATGTDGYTF.

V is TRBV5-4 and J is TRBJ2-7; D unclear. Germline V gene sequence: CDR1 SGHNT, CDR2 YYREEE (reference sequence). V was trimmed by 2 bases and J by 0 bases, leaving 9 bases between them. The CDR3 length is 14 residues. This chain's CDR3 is CASSFDRGSYEQYF. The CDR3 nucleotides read TGTGCCAGCAGCTTTGATCGCGGCTCCTACGAGCAGTACTTC.

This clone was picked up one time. The CDR3 here is CASSLNGQGTYNEQFF. CDR3 sequence (DNA): TGTGCCAGCAGCTTAAACGGACAGGGGACTTACAATGAGCAGTTCTTC. V and J are TRBV7-3 and TRBJ2-1, with TRBD1 matching over 9 bases. The V segment lost 1 base and the J segment 4 bases; nucleotides outside the gene matches: 5. The CDR3 has 16 residues. CDR1 and CDR2 (germline): SGHTA, FQGTGA.

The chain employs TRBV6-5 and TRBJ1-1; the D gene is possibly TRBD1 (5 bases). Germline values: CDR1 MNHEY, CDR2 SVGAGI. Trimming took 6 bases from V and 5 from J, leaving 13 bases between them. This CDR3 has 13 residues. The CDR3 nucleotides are TGTGCCAGCAGGAGGAGGGGAGGGACTGAAGCTTTCTTT. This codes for CASRRRGGTEAFF.